This passage covers 6 T cell receptor beta chains from one sample sequenced in a study of blood T cell repertoires in COVID-19. The assay was immunoSEQ multiplex PCR, and TCRdb's table has in-frame clones only and misses some. This sample has around 330,000 clones; around 88% occur once, and the top ten carry 1.5% to 2%. Sequenced input: peripheral blood. The receptors stem from a woman aged 25 to 39 with COVID-19, enrolled during active disease.

The V call is TRBV5-4, the J call TRBJ2-5; weak D call: TRBD1 (5 bases). Per germline, CDR1 SGHNT and CDR2 YYREEE (reference sequence). The CDR3 covers 13 residues. V lost 3 bases and J lost 9, with 15 bases in between. CDR3 residues: CASSSETLGPQYF. The CDR3 DNA reads TGTGCCAGCAGCTCAGAGACCCTGGGGCCCCAGTACTTC.

V gene TRBV5-1 combines with J gene TRBJ1-5; D is undetermined. The CDR3 length is 14 residues. Germline V gene lookup returns CDR1 SGHRS and CDR2 YFSETQ. V lost 4 bases to trimming and J lost 7 bases, with 15 bases between them. CDR3 in DNA: TGCGCCAGCAGCCTCCAACCTGCGGCGCAGCCCCAGCATTTT. It specifies CASSLQPAAQPQHF.

This clone was counted once. V and J are TRBV14 and TRBJ1-3, with 10 bases aligning to TRBD1. The V gene's germline CDR1 is SGHDN and CDR2 FVKESK. The ends lost 3 bases at V and 0 bases at J; junction bases unmatched: 17. The CDR3 extends over 21 amino acids. The CDR3 loop reads CASSQYLPGQGMYSSGNTIYF. In DNA form, the CDR3 reads TGTGCCAGCAGCCAGTACTTACCGGGACAGGGGATGTATAGCTCTGGAAACACCATATATTTT.

The V call is TRBV9, the J call TRBJ2-7; the D is unclear. The length of the CDR3 is 14 residues. With 3 bases removed from V and 5 bases from J, the gap between germline ends came to 15 bases. Germline V gene data show CDR1 as SGDLS and CDR2 as YYNGEE. CDR3 in amino acids: CASSAFGSSDEQYF. CDR3 sequence (DNA): TGTGCCAGCAGCGCCTTCGGGTCGAGCGACGAGCAGTACTTC.

The chain joins TRBV15 to TRBJ1-4; 7 bases are shared with TRBD1. Germline trimming cut 6 bases from V and 8 bases from J; bases unmatched to any gene: 18. The CDR3 length is 17 residues. Germline CDR1 reads LNHNV; CDR2 reads YYDKDF (reference sequence). CDR3 amino acids: CATSPPRRDREGEKLFF. The DNA of the CDR3 is TGTGCCACCAGTCCCCCCCGCCGAGACAGGGAAGGGGAAAAACTGTTTTTT.

The chain links TRBV27 to TRBJ1-2; D unresolved. The CDR3 covers 15 residues. The germline V and J ends were trimmed by 10 bases and 8 bases, with 26 bases remaining between them. Germline V CDR1 and CDR2: MNHEY, SMNVEV (reference sequence). Written as DNA, the CDR3 is TGTGCCATTACCTTAAGTGGGAGGAGTGTGGACGGCTACACCTTC. This gives the protein CAITLSGRSVDGYTF.